This T cell receptor (beta chain) was identified in a study of blood T cell repertoires in COVID-19. Study background: Whether acute or convalescent, the COVID-19 samples came from the United States, Italy and Spain.

CDR1 is SGDLS, CDR2 YYNGEE, per germline. V shed 3 bases and J shed 3 bases, with 16 bases lying between them. CDR3 length: 15 residues. Clones were read by immunoSEQ multiplex PCR, and TCRdb kept only the in-frame ones, dropping some. Among 130,000 to 150,000 clones listed, roughly 90% were seen once. The chain recombines TRBV9 with TRBJ2-7; a possible D gene is TRBD1 (6 bases). The source material was peripheral blood. This sequence was found in a human donor in a cohort sampled during active COVID-19. The CDR3 DNA is TGTGCCAGCAGCGAGGGCCGACAGGCGGGCTACGAGCAGTACTTC. Translating gives CASSEGRQAGYEQYF.